Following are 26 T cell receptor beta chains from one sample sequenced in a study of cytomegalovirus exposure and HLA in healthy donors. Measured with immunoSEQ multiplex PCR; TCRdb has only the in-frame clones, and not every one. The sample holds over 200,000 clones, 88% seen once. Sequencing was performed on PBMCs. Receptor source: a woman younger than 35 in good health and CMV-seronegative.

This sequence joins TRBV28 and TRBJ2-1; 7 positions agree with TRBD2. Trimming took 5 bases from V and 3 from J; bases not matched to a gene: 7. This CDR3 has 15 amino acids. Germline V gene sequence: CDR1 MDHEN, CDR2 SYDVKM. This CDR3 is CASSRRLADYNEQFF. The DNA for the CDR3 is TGTGCCAGCAGTCGCCGACTAGCCGACTACAATGAGCAGTTCTTC.

The count of this clone is one. This rearrangement joins TRBV7-8 to TRBJ2-1, with TRBD2 identical over 12 bases. CDR3 length: 19 amino acids. Looked up from germline, CDR1 is SGHVS and CDR2 is FQNEAQ. The junction had 15 bases not matched to a gene; V was cut back by 3 bases and J by 6 bases. CDR3 sequence reads: CASSFLNPLAGGSSNEQFF. The CDR3 DNA sequence: TGTGCCAGCAGCTTTCTCAACCCCCTAGCGGGAGGGAGTTCCAATGAGCAGTTCTTC. Full variable domain (outside the CDR3, taken from reference TRBV7-8 and TRBJ2-1): GAGVSQSPRYKVAKRGQDVALRCDPISGHVSLFWYQQALGQGPEFLTYFQNEAQLDKSGLPSDRFFAERPEGSVSTLKIQRTQQEDSAVYLCASSFLNPLAGGSSNEQFFGPGTRLTVL.

In the case of this clone: At one boundary the junction diverges from the germline segment, which might be a read error. V usage is TRBV2 and J usage is TRBJ2-7, with TRBD2 identical over 14 bases. This CDR3 has 14 residues. Per the germline V gene, CDR1 is SNHLY and CDR2 is FYNNEI. The CDR3 is CASGGLAGEGPRFF. CDR3 coding DNA: TGTGCCAGCGGGGGACTAGCGGGAGAGGGGCCCCGGTTCTTC.

V is TRBV6-5 and J is TRBJ2-1; TRBD2 agrees at 9 bases. The CDR3 has 15 residues. Germline trimming cut 7 bases from V and 4 bases from J; bases unmatched to any gene: 8. CDR1 is MNHEY, CDR2 SVGAGI, per germline. CDR3 nucleotide sequence: TGTGCCAGCAAGCTGACTAGCGGCTTATACAATGAGCAGTTCTTC. It codes for CASKLTSGLYNEQFF.

The chain joins TRBV6-5 to TRBJ1-1; D may be TRBD1 (6 bases). Germline-derived CDR1 and CDR2 are MNHEY and SVGAGI. The CDR3 has 13 amino acids. V was shortened by 8 bases and J by 4 bases, with 14 bases between the two germline ends. The DNA of the CDR3 is TGTGCCAGCCGAGAACAGGGCGGCACTGAAGCTTTCTTT. This sequence encodes CASREQGGTEAFF.

The J gene is TRBJ1-2, the V gene TRBV27; no firm D call. The V gene's germline CDR1 is MNHEY and CDR2 SMNVEV (reference sequence). Trimming left V 6 bases short and J 0 bases short, with 14 bases between. The CDR3 length is 15 residues. The CDR3 protein is CASSSLARANYGYTF. The CDR3 nucleotides are TGTGCCAGCAGCTCCTTAGCGCGGGCTAACTATGGCTACACCTTC.

J is TRBJ1-2 and V is TRBV10-3; 9 nucleotides agree with TRBD1. Trimming cost V 2 bases and J 8 bases; bases outside gene matches: 0. The CDR3 extends over 12 amino acids. CDR1 is ENHRY and CDR2 is SYGVKD in the germline V gene. Written as DNA, the CDR3 is TGTGCCATCAGTGAGACAGGGGGCGGCTACACCTTC. This codes for CAISETGGGYTF.

This sequence joins TRBV19 and TRBJ2-7; D remains unclear. This CDR3 is 14 amino acids long. The germline V and J ends were trimmed by 2 bases and 4 bases, with 12 bases remaining between them. Looked up from germline, CDR1 is LNHDA and CDR2 is SQIVND (reference sequence). Here the CDR3 reads CASSISREAYEQYF. CDR3 nucleotides: TGTGCCAGTAGTATATCGCGAGAGGCGTACGAGCAGTACTTC.

This rearrangement joins TRBV4-2 to TRBJ1-3; the D is unclear. Trimming pared 0 bases from V and 1 base from J, leaving 7 bases between. This CDR3 is built from 15 residues. Germline V CDR1 and CDR2: LGHNA, YNFKEQ. The CDR3 region is CASSQDPRSGNTIYF. DNA of the CDR3: TGTGCCAGCAGCCAAGATCCGAGGTCTGGAAACACCATATATTTT.

This chain joins TRBV7-2 and TRBJ1-2; TRBD1 is a possible D gene (6 bases). Germline CDR1 is SGHTA and CDR2 is FQGNSA. The CDR3 is 17 amino acids. V dropped 1 base and J dropped 8 bases, with 23 bases sitting between them. CDR3 sequence reads: CASSLVGGGSTQRGYTF. CDR3 sequence (DNA): TGTGCCAGCAGCTTAGTGGGAGGGGGATCGACTCAAAGGGGCTACACCTTC.

The V and J genes are TRBV7-3 and TRBJ2-1, with D possibly matching TRBD1 (5 bases). Germline V gene sequence: CDR1 SGHTA, CDR2 FQGTGA. The CDR3 has 14 amino acids. V gave up 5 bases and J gave up 3 bases, with 11 bases separating them. CDR3 DNA sequence: TGTGCCAGCAGCCCAGAAGGGGACTACAATGAGCAGTTCTTC. It yields the protein CASSPEGDYNEQFF.

The DNA for the CDR3 is TGTGCCAGCAGTTCCATAGAGGGTAGCAATCAGCCCCAGCATTTT. It encodes CASSSIEGSNQPQHF. The chain joins TRBV28 to TRBJ1-5; D gene unclear. This CDR3 is 15 amino acids long. Per the germline V gene, CDR1 is MDHEN and CDR2 is SYDVKM. V was pared by 4 bases and J by 0 bases, with 10 bases between.

The chain couples TRBV28 to TRBJ2-7; 10 bases agree with TRBD2. With 3 bases clipped from V and 1 base from J, the junction kept 9 bases outside the gene matches. This CDR3 has 17 amino acids. Germline V gives CDR1 MDHEN, CDR2 SYDVKM. Here the CDR3 DNA reads TGTGCCAGCAGTTTCGGGGCTAGCGGGAGTTTGTCCTACGAGCAGTACTTC. This sequence encodes CASSFGASGSLSYEQYF.

This clone occurred once. V is TRBV11-2 and J is TRBJ2-2; TRBD2 matches at 9 bases. Looked up from germline, CDR1 is SGHAT and CDR2 is FQNNGV. V was pared by 6 bases and J by 4 bases, with 9 bases of the junction left unmatched. The CDR3 length is 16 residues. For the CDR3, the DNA is TGTGCCAGCAGGTTCATAGCGGGAGCTGCCACCGGGGAGCTGTTTTTT. This translates into CASRFIAGAATGELFF. Complete variable domain (other parts from reference TRBV11-2 and TRBJ2-2): EAGVAQSPRYKIIEKRQSVAFWCNPISGHATLYWYQQILGQGPKLLIQFQNNGVVDDSQLPKDRFSAERLKGVDSTLKIQPAKLEDSAVYLCASRFIAGAATGELFFGEGSRLTVL.

The chain carries TRBV7-8 and TRBJ2-5, with TRBD2 matching over 14 bases. After removal of 4 bases from V and 5 bases from J, the junction contained 3 bases not matched to a gene. Germline CDR1 reads SGHVS; CDR2 reads FQNEAQ. This CDR3 contains 15 residues. The CDR3 coding sequence is TGTGCCAGCAGCTGGGGACTAGCGGGAGCCGAGACCCAGTACTTC. Amino acid sequence: CASSWGLAGAETQYF.

This sequence joins TRBV14 and TRBJ2-7, with TRBD2 identical over 11 bases. This CDR3 has 17 residues. V gave up 0 bases and J gave up 0 bases; unmatched junction bases: 4. Germline CDR1 reads SGHDN; CDR2 reads FVKESK. The DNA of the CDR3 is TGTGCCAGCAGCCAAGATATACTAGCGGGAGACTCCTACGAGCAGTACTTC. Translated, it gives CASSQDILAGDSYEQYF.

The chain combines TRBV5-6 with TRBJ2-3; TRBD2 is a possible D gene (6 bases). The V gene lost 0 bases and the J gene lost 10 bases, with 27 bases spanning the gap. The CDR3 is made up of 18 amino acids. Germline lookup yields CDR1 SGHDT and CDR2 YYEEEE. The chain's CDR3 is CASSLAGGFPGTDRPQYF. The CDR3 DNA follows: TGTGCCAGCAGCTTGGCCGGGGGATTCCCAGGCACCGATCGGCCGCAGTATTTT. The variable domain in full, completed from reference TRBV5-6 and TRBJ2-3, reads DAGVTQSPTHLIKTRGQQVTLRCSPKSGHDTVSWYQQALGQGPQFIFQYYEEEERQRGNFPDRFSGHQFPNYSSELNVNALLLGDSALYLCASSLAGGFPGTDRPQYFGPGTRLTVL.

The chain employs TRBV27 and TRBJ1-5, with D perhaps matching TRBD1 (5 bases). The CDR3 runs to 13 residues. V shed 8 bases and J shed 7 bases, with 15 bases lying between them. Germline loops: CDR1 MNHEY, CDR2 SMNVEV (reference sequence). CDR3 bases: TGTGCCAGCGCAAAGGGGTGGGCGCAGCCCCAGCATTTT. This gives the protein CASAKGWAQPQHF.

The chain couples TRBV5-8 to TRBJ1-5, with 7 bases lining up with TRBD1. Trimming cost V 0 bases and J 5 bases; bases outside gene matches: 2. CDR1 and CDR2 (germline): SGHTS, YDEGEE. The CDR3 sequence is 14 residues long. The chain's CDR3 is CASSLGQGHQPQHF. CDR3 DNA sequence: TGTGCCAGCAGCTTGGGACAGGGACATCAGCCCCAGCATTTT.

This chain connects TRBV2 to TRBJ1-2; 7 bases line up with TRBD1. CDR1 and CDR2 from the germline V gene are SNHLY and FYNNEI. This CDR3 has 15 residues. Trimming cost V 3 bases and J 8 bases; bases outside gene matches: 12. CDR3 sequence (DNA): TGTGCCAGCAGTGAGGACAGGACGGGTCTTTGGGGCTACACCTTC. It is translated as CASSEDRTGLWGYTF.

The chain joins TRBV29-1 to TRBJ1-1; possibly TRBD1 for D (5 bases). The germline V gene encodes CDR1 SQVTM and CDR2 ANQGSEA. The CDR3 runs to 14 residues. V lost 3 bases and J lost 2, with 13 bases in between. CDR3 region: CSVESRGINTEAFF. The CDR3 bases are TGCAGCGTTGAGAGTCGGGGGATAAACACTGAAGCTTTCTTT.

The V and J genes are TRBV5-1 and TRBJ2-2, with D unresolved. Deletions cut 0 bases from V and 4 bases from J, with 10 bases between. From germline, CDR1 is SGHRS and CDR2 YFSETQ. The CDR3 has 15 residues. The chain's CDR3 is CASSLALRSTGELFF. The DNA of the CDR3 is TGCGCCAGCAGCTTGGCCCTACGGAGCACCGGGGAGCTGTTTTTT.

This clone was observed once. The chain joins TRBV2 to TRBJ2-4; D is possibly TRBD2 (5 bases). CDR3 length equals 15 residues. Germline assignment: CDR1 SNHLY and CDR2 FYNNEI. The V end lost 3 bases, the J end lost 3 bases, and 12 bases lay between the germline ends. DNA for the CDR3: TGTGCCAGCAGTGACCCCACCGGGGACAAAAACATTCAGTACTTC. Its translation: CASSDPTGDKNIQYF.

The chain combines TRBV7-2 with TRBJ2-1; 7 bases map to TRBD2. Unmatched junction bases numbered 11, after V lost 2 bases and J lost 7 bases. CDR3 length equals 16 residues. The germline V gene has CDR1 SGHTA and CDR2 FQGNSA. This CDR3 is CASSLMGLSSLNEQFF. As DNA, the CDR3 is TGTGCCAGCAGCTTAATGGGACTATCCTCGTTGAATGAGCAGTTCTTC.

This chain uses TRBV5-4 with TRBJ2-2; D perhaps matches TRBD2 (6 bases). V dropped 2 bases and J dropped 8 bases, with 13 bases sitting between them. The CDR3 contains 14 residues. Germline V lookup: CDR1 SGHNT, CDR2 YYREEE (reference sequence). The CDR3 reads CASSFGTPAGELFF. CDR3 in DNA: TGTGCCAGCAGCTTCGGGACTCCCGCGGGGGAGCTGTTTTTT.

This chain joins TRBV27 and TRBJ2-2; 7 bases line up with TRBD1. The V segment lost 7 bases and the J segment 4 bases; nucleotides outside the gene matches: 9. In germline, CDR1 is MNHEY, CDR2 SMNVEV (reference sequence). The CDR3 totals 15 residues. The CDR3 sequence: CASKGYAGGTGELFF. The CDR3, as DNA: TGTGCCAGCAAAGGGTATGCAGGGGGCACCGGGGAGCTGTTTTTT.